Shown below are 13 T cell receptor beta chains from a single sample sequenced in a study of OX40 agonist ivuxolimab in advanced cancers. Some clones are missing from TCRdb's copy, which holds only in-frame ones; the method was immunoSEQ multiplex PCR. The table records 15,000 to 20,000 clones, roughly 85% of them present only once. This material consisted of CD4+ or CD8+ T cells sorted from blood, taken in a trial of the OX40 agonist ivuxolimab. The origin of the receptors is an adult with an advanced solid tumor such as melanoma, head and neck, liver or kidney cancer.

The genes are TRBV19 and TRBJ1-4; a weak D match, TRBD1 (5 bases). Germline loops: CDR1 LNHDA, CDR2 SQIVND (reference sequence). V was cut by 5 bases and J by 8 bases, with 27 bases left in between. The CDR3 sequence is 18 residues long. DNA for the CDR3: TGTGCCAGTAGTGACCAGGGCGGAAGTCGGGAGTCGGGGGAAAAACTGTTTTTT. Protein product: CASSDQGGSRESGEKLFF. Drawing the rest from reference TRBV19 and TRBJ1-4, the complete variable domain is DGGITQSPKYLFRKEGQNVTLSCEQNLNHDAMYWYRQDPGQGLRLIYYSQIVNDFQKGDIAEGYSVSREKKESFPLTVTSAQKNPTAFYLCASSDQGGSRESGEKLFFGSGTQLSVL.

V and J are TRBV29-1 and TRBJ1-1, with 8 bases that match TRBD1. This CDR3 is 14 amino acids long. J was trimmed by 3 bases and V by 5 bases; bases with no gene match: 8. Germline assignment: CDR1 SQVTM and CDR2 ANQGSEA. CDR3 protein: CSVPPGGQDTEAFF. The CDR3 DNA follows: TGCAGCGTTCCCCCCGGGGGACAGGACACTGAAGCTTTCTTT.

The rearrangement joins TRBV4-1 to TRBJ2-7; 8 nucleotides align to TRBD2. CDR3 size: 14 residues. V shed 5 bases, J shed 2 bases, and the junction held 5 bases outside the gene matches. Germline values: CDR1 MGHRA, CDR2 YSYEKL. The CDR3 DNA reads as TGCGCCAGCAGCTCCGAGCGGGAGCCCTACGAGCAGTACTTC. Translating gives CASSSEREPYEQYF.

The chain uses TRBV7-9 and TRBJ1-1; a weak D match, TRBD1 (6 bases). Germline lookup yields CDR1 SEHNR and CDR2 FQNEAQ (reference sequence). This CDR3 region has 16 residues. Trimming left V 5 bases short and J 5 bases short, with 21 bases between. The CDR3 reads CASSHPRTVLETEAFF. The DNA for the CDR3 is TGTGCCAGCAGCCACCCGAGGACAGTTCTGGAAACTGAAGCTTTCTTT. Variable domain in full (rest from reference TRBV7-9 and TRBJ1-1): DTGVSQNPRHKITKRGQNVTFRCDPISEHNRLYWYRQTLGQGPEFLTYFQNEAQLEKSRLLSDRFSAERPKGSFSTLEIQRTEQGDSAMYLCASSHPRTVLETEAFFGQGTRLTVV.

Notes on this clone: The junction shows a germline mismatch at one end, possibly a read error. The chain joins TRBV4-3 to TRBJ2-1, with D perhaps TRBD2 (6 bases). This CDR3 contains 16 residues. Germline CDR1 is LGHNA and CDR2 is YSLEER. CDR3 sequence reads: CASSHAPGTSSNEQFF. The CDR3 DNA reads TGCGCCAGCAGCCACGCTCCCGGGACTTCCTCCAATGAGCAGTTCTTC.

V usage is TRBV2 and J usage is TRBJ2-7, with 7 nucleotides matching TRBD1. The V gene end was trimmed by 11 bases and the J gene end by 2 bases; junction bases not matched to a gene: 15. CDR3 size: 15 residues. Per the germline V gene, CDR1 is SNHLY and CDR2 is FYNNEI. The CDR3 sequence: CAQQGITLRPYEQYF. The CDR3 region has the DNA TGTGCCCAACAGGGGATCACGCTGAGACCCTACGAGCAGTACTTC. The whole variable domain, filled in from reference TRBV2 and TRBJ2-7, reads EPEVTQTPSHQVTQMGQEVILRCVPISNHLYFYWYRQILGQKVEFLVSFYNNEISEKSEIFDDQFSVERPDGSNFTLKIRSTKLEDSAMYFCAQQGITLRPYEQYFGPGTRLTVT.

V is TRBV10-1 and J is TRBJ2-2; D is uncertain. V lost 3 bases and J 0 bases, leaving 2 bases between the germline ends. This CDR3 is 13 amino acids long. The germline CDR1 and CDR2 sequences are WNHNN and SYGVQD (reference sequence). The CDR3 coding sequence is TGCGCCAGCAGTGACACGAACACCGGGGAGCTGTTTTTT. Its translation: CASSDTNTGELFF.

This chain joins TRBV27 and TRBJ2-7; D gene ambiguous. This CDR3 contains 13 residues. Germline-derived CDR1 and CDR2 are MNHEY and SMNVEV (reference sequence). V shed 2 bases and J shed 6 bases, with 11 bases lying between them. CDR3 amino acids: CASSLGLLGEQYF. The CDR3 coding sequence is TGTGCCAGCAGTTTAGGGTTGTTGGGCGAGCAGTACTTC.

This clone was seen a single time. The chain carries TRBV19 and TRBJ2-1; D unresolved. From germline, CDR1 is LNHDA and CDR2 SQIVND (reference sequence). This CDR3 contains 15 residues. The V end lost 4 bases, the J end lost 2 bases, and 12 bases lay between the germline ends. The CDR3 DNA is TGTGCCAGTAGTACAAGGCGTGAAGCCTACAATGAGCAGTTCTTC. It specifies CASSTRREAYNEQFF.

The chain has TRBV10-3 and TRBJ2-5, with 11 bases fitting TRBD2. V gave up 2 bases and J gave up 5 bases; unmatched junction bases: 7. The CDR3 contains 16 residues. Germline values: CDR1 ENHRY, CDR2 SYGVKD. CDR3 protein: CAISEKLAGVGETQYF. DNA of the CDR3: TGTGCCATCAGTGAGAAACTAGCGGGAGTAGGGGAGACCCAGTACTTC.

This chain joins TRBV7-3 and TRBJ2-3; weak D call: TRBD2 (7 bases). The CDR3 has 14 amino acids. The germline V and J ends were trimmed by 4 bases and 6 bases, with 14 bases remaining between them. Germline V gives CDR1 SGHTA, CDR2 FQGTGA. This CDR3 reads CASSSIGGADTQYF. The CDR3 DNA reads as TGTGCCAGCAGCTCCATAGGGGGGGCGGATACGCAGTATTTT.

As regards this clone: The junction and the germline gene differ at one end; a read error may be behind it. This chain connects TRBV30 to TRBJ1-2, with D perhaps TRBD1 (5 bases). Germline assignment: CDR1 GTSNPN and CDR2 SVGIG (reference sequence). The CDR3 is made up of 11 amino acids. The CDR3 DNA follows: TGTGCCTGGAGTGTAGGGACGGTTAAACCCTTC. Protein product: CAWSVGTVKPF.

The CDR3 loop reads CASSWVDREDNQPQHF. In DNA, the CDR3 is TGTGCCAGCAGTTGGGTCGACAGGGAGGACAATCAGCCCCAGCATTTT. The rearrangement joins TRBV28 to TRBJ1-5; 7 bases are a match to TRBD1. J lost 3 bases, V lost 4 bases, and 9 bases had no gene match. The CDR3 extends over 16 amino acids. Germline V lookup: CDR1 MDHEN, CDR2 SYDVKM. The whole variable domain, remainder taken from reference TRBV28 and TRBJ1-5, is DVKVTQSSRYLVKRTGEKVFLECVQDMDHENMFWYRQDPGLGLRLIYFSYDVKMKEKGDIPEGYSVSREKKERFSLILESASTNQTSMYLCASSWVDREDNQPQHFGDGTRLSIL.